This is a list of T cell receptor beta chains from one sample in a study of blood T cell repertoires in COVID-19. The table came from immunoSEQ multiplex PCR; TCRdb's copy has only in-frame clones and leaves some out. Of 90,000 to 150,000 clones in the sample, approximately 80% are singletons; the top ten hold 7.9%. The sample consisted of peripheral blood. The receptors were sampled from a human donor in a cohort sampled during active COVID-19. Both conserved end residues are trimmed from each CDR3. The order of the fields is V gene, CDR3 protein.

TRBV12-3/TRBV12-4,ASSGTAYEQY
TRBV4-1,ASSQGLAGGQDTQY
TRBV7-8,ASSLVVPSGEQY
TRBV7-9,ASSSRQGISTEAF
TRBV30,AWSGAGTYEQY
TRBV5-1,ASSGGLAGQETQY
TRBV2,ASSETPPLTATYEQY
TRBV6-1,ASSEVSETYEQY
TRBV18,ASSYSSPRGNTEAF
TRBV19,ASSLPGQLNQPQH
TRBV10-3,ATRDRGPGANVLT
TRBV5-1,ASSPGQASYEQY
TRBV5-1,ARIQGAKETQY
TRBV5-1,ASSFDRGGNTIY